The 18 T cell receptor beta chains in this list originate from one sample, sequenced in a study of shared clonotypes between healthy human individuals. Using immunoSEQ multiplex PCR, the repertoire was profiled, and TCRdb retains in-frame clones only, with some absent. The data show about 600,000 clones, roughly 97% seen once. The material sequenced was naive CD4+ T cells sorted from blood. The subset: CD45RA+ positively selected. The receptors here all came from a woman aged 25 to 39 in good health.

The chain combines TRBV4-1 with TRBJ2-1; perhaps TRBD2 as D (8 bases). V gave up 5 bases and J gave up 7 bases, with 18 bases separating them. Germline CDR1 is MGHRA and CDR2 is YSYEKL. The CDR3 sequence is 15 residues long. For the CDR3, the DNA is TGCGCCAGCAGCTTCGGGAGGGGGCAAGGGAATGAGCAGTTCTTC. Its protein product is CASSFGRGQGNEQFF.

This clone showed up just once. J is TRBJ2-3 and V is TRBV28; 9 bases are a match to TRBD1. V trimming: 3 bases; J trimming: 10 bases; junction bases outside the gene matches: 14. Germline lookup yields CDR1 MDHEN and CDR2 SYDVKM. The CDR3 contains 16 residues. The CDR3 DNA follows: TGTGCCAGCAGTTTGGTTGGGACAGGGTCGAGTTTGGCGCAGTATTTT. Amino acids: CASSLVGTGSSLAQYF.

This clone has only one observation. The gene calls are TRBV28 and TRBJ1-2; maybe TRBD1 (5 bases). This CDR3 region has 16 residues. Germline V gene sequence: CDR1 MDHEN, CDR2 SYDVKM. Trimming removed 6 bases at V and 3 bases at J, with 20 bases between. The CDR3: CASSFTMRGVYYGYTF. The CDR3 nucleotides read TGTGCCAGCAGCTTTACAATGAGGGGCGTTTACTATGGCTACACCTTC.

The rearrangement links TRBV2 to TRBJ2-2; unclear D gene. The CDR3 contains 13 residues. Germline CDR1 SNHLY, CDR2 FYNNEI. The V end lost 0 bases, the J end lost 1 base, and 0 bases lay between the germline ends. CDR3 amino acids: CASSEANTGELFF. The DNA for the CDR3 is TGTGCCAGCAGTGAAGCGAACACCGGGGAGCTGTTTTTT.

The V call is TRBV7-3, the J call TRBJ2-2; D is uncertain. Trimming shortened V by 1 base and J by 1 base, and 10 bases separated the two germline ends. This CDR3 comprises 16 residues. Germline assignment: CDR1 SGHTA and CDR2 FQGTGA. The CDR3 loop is CASSLMATLNTGELFF. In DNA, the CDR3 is TGTGCCAGCAGCTTAATGGCCACCCTGAACACCGGGGAGCTGTTTTTT. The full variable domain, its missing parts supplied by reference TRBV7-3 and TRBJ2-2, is GAGVSQTPSNKVTEKGKYVELRCDPISGHTALYWYRQSLGQGPEFLIYFQGTGAADDSGLPNDRFFAVRPEGSVSTLKIQRTERGDSAVYLCASSLMATLNTGELFFGEGSRLTVL.

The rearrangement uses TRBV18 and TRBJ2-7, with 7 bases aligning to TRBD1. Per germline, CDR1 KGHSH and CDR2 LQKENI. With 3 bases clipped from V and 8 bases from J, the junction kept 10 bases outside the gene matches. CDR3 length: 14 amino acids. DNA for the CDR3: TGTGCCAGCTCACCGGGGACAGATGCCTTAAAGCAGTACTTC. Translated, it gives CASSPGTDALKQYF.

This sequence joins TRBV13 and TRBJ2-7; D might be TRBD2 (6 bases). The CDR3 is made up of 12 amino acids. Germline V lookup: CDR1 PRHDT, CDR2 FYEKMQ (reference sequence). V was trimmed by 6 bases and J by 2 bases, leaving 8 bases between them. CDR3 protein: CASRRGTYEQYF. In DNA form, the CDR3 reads TGTGCCAGCAGACGCGGGACCTACGAGCAGTACTTC.

The CDR3 DNA is TGTGCCAGCAGTTTAATACCTTATGAGCAGTTCTTC. Amino acids: CASSLIPYEQFF. V is TRBV28 and J is TRBJ2-1; D gene unclear. This CDR3 is 12 amino acids long. Germline-derived CDR1 and CDR2 are MDHEN and SYDVKM. The V end was cut by 2 bases, the J end by 8 bases, with 7 bases between.

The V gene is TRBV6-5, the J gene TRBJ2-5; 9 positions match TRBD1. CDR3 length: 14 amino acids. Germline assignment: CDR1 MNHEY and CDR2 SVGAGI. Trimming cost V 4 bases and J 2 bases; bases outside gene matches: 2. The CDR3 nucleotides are TGTGCCAGCAGTTTCGGGACAGGGCAAGAGACCCAGTACTTC. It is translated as CASSFGTGQETQYF.

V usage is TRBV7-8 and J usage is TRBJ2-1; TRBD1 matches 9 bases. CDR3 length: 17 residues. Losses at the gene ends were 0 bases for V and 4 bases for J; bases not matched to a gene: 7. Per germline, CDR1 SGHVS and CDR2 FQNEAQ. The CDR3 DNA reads TGTGCCAGCAGCTTAGCGCCCCACAGGGGGCTTTACAATGAGCAGTTCTTC. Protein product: CASSLAPHRGLYNEQFF.

The CDR3: CASSPDNNQPQHF. CDR3 DNA sequence: TGTGCCAGCTCACCAGACAACAATCAGCCCCAGCATTTT. The chain recombines TRBV18 with TRBJ1-5; D is unclear. V was clipped by 2 bases and J by 3 bases, with 5 bases between them. CDR3 length: 13 amino acids. Germline lookup yields CDR1 KGHSH and CDR2 LQKENI.

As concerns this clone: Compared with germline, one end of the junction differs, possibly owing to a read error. CDR3 loop: CASSRPGQSPRVHLF. CDR3 DNA sequence: TGCGCCAGCAGCAGACCGGGACAGTCTCCTCGGGTTCACCTCTTC. The gene calls are TRBV4-1 and TRBJ2-7, with 7 positions matching TRBD1. This CDR3 is built from 15 residues. Per the germline V gene, CDR1 is MGHRA and CDR2 is YSYEKL.

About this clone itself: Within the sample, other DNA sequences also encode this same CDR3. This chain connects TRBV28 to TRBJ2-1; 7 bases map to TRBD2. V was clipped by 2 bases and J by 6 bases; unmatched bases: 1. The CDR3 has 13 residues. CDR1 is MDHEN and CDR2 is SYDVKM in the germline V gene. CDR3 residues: CASSLGGGNEQFF. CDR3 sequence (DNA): TGTGCCAGCAGTTTAGGGGGGGGCAATGAGCAGTTCTTC.

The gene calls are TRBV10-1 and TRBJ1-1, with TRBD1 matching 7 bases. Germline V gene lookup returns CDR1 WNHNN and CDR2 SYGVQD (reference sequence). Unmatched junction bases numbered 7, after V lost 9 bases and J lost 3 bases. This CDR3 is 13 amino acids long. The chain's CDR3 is CASRQGIYTEAFF. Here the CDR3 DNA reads TGCGCCAGTCGACAGGGCATCTACACTGAAGCTTTCTTT.

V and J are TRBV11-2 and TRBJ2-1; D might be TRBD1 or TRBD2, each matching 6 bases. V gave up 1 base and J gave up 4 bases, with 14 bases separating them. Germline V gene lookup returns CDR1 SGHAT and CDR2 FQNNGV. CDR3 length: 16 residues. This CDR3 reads CASSLGGGTLYNEQFF. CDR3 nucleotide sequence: TGTGCCAGCAGCTTAGGGGGCGGGACACTTTACAATGAGCAGTTCTTC.

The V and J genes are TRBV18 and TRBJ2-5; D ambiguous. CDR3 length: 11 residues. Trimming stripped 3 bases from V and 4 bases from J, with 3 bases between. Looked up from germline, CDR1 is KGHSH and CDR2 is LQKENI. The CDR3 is CASSPAETQYF. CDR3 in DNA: TGTGCCAGCTCACCTGCAGAGACCCAGTACTTC.

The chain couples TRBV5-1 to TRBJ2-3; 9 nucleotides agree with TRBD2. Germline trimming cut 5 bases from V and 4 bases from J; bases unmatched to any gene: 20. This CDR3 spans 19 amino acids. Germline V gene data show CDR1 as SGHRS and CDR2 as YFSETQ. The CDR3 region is CASSYLAGVMGRVADTQYF. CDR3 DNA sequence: TGCGCCAGCAGTTATTTAGCGGGAGTAATGGGGAGAGTAGCAGATACGCAGTATTTT.

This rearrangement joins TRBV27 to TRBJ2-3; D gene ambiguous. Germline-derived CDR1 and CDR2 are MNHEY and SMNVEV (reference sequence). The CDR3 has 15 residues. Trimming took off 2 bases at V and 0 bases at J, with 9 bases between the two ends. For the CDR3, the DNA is TGTGCCAGCAGTTTAAGGCGATTTAGCACAGATACGCAGTATTTT. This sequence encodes CASSLRRFSTDTQYF.